The clone carrying this TCR beta chain occurred many times. Amplification of the TCR beta CDR3 regions used RNA transcripts (as template). An initial RT-PCR round employing HTBI primers preceded a second-round multiplex PCR. TCRdb reprocessed the multiplex PCR reads via MiXCR and lists one record per CDR3 protein. The data show 350,000 to 400,000 distinct CDR3 sequences, with 15% to 17% seen just once and roughly 7% held by the top ten. The data derive from a study of Graves' ophthalmopathy and Graves' hyperthyroidism. Ages of hyperthyroidism patients ran from 18 to 65, and their diagnoses were new, under 2 months' duration. V lost 3 bases and J lost 7, with 16 bases in between. The CDR3 has 15 residues. Germline V CDR1 and CDR2: LNHDA, SQIVND (reference sequence).

The specimen was peripheral blood. The chain employs TRBV19 and TRBJ1-5, with D perhaps TRBD1 (6 bases). The TCR was taken from a woman between 18 and 29 years old with stable Graves' hyperthyroidism. CDR3 DNA sequence: TGTGCCAGTAGTATGGGTCGGGGGGCTGGGCAGCCCCAGCATTTT. Its translation is CASSMGRGAGQPQHF.